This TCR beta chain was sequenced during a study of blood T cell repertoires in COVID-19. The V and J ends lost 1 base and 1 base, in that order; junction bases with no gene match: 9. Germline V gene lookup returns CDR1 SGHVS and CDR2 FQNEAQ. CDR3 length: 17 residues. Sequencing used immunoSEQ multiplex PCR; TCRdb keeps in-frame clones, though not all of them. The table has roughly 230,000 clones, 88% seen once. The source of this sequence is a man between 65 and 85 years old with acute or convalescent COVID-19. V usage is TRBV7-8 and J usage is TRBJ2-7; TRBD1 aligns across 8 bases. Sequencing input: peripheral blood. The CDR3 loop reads CASSLDAPGQVSYEQYF. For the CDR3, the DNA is TGTGCCAGCAGCTTAGATGCTCCGGGACAGGTGTCCTACGAGCAGTACTTC.